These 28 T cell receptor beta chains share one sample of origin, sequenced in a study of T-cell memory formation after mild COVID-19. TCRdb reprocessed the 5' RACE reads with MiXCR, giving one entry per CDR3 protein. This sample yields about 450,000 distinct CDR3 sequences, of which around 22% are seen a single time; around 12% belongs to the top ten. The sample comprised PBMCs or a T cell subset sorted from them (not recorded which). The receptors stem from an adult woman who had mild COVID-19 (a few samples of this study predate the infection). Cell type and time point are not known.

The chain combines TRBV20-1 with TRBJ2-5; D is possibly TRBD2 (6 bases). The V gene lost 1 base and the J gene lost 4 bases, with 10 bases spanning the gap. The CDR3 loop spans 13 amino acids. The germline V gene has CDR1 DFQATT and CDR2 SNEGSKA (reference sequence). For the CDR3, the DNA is TGCAGTGCTAGAGTTGGGGGGATAGAGACCCAGTACTTC. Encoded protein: CSARVGGIETQYF.

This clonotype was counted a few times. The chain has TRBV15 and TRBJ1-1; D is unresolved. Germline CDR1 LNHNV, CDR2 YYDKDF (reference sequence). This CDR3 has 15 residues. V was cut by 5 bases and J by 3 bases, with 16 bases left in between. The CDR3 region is CATSRGPDTDTEAFF. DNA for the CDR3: TGTGCCACCAGCCGGGGTCCCGACACGGACACTGAAGCTTTCTTT.

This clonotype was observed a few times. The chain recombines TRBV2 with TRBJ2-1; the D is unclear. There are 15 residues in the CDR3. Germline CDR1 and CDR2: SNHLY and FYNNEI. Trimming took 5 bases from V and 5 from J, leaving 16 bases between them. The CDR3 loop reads CASSFSYNLNNEQFF. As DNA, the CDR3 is TGTGCCAGCAGTTTTAGCTATAACCTAAACAATGAGCAGTTCTTC.

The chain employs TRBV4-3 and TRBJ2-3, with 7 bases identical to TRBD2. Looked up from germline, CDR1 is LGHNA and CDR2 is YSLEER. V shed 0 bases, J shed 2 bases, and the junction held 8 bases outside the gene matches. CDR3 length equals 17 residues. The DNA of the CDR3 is TGCGCCAGCAGCCAAGATCGGGCGGGAGTGGTCACAGATACGCAGTATTTT. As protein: CASSQDRAGVVTDTQYF.

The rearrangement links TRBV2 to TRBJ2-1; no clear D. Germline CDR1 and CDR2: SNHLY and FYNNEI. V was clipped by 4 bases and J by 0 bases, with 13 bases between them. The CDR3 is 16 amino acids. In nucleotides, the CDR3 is TGTGCCAGCAGTGGCTCTACCTTTAGCTCCTACAATGAGCAGTTCTTC. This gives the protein CASSGSTFSSYNEQFF.

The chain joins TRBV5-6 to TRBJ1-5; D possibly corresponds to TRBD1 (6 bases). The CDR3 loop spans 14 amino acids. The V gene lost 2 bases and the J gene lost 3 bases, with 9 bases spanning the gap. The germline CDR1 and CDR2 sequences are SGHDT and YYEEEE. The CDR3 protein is CASSFRGFNQPQHF. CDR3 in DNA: TGTGCCAGCAGCTTCAGGGGTTTCAATCAGCCCCAGCATTTT.

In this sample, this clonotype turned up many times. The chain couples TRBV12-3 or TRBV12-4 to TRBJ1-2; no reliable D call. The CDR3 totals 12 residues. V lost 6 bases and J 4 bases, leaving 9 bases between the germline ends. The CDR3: CASSLLGYGYTF. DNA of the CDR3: TGTGCCAGCAGCCTGCTCGGCTATGGCTACACCTTC.

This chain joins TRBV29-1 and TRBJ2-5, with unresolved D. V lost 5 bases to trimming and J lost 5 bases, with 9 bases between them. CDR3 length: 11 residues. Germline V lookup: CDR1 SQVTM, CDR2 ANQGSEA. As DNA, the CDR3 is TGCAGCGTTCCATCGGAGGAGACCCAGTACTTC. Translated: CSVPSEETQYF.

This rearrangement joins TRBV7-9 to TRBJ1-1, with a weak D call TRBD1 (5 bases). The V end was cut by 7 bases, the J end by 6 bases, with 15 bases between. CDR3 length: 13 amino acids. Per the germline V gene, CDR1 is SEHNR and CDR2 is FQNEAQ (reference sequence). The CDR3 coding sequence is TGTGCCAGCACCCCACTTGGGGGGTCTGAAGCTTTCTTT. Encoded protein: CASTPLGGSEAFF.

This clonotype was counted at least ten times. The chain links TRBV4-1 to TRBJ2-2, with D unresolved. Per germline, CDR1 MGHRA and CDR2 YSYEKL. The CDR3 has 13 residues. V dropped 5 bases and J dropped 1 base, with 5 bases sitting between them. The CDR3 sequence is CASSEGNTGELFF. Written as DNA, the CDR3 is TGCGCCAGCAGCGAAGGGAACACCGGGGAGCTGTTTTTT.

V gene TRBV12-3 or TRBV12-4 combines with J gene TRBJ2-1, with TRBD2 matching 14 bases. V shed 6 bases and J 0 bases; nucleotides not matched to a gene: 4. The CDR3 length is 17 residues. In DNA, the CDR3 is TGTGCCAGCAGAGGGACTAGCGGGAGTTTCTCCTACAATGAGCAGTTCTTC. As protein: CASRGTSGSFSYNEQFF.

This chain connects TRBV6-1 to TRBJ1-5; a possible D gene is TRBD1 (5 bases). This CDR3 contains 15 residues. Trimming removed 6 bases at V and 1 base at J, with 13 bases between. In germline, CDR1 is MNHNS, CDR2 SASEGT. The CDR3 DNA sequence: TGTGCCAGCAGCCTCCAGGGTGAAAGCAATCAGCCCCAGCATTTT. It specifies CASSLQGESNQPQHF.

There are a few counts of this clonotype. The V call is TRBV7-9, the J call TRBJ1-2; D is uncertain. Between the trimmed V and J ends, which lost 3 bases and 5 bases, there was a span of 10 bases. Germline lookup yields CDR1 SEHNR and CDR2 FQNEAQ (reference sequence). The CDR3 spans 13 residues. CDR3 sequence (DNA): TGTGCCAGCAGCTTGGGCTGGGGATATGGCTACACCTTC. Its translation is CASSLGWGYGYTF.

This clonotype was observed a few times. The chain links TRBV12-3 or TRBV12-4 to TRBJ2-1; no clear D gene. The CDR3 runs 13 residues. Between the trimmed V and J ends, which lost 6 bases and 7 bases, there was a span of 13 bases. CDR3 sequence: CASSPSRWNEQFF. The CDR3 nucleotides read TGTGCCAGCAGCCCCAGTCGGTGGAATGAGCAGTTCTTC.

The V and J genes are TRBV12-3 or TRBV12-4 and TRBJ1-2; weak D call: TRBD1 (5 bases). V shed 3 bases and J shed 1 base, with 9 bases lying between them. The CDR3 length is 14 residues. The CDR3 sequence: CASSFWGDNYGYTF. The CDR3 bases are TGTGCCAGCAGTTTTTGGGGGGATAACTATGGCTACACCTTC.

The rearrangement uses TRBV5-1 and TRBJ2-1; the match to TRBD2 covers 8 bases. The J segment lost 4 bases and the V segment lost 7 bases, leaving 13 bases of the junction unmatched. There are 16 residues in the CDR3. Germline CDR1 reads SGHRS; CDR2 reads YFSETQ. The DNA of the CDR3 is TGCGCCAGCCGTCTAACACCGGGGGGGCCATACAATGAGCAGTTCTTC. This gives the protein CASRLTPGGPYNEQFF. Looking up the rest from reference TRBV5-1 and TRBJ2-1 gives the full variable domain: KAGVTQTPRYLIKTRGQQVTLSCSPISGHRSVSWYQQTPGQGLQFLFEYFSETQRNKGNFPGRFSGRQFSNSRSEMNVSTLELGDSALYLCASRLTPGGPYNEQFFGPGTRLTVL.

Here the CDR3 DNA reads TGTGCCAGCAGTTTTTCCCCAGGGAGAAACACTGAAGCTTTCTTT. It encodes CASSFSPGRNTEAFF. V gene TRBV27 combines with J gene TRBJ1-1; D is possibly TRBD1 (5 bases). This CDR3 region has 15 residues. CDR1 and CDR2 from the germline V gene are MNHEY and SMNVEV (reference sequence). V dropped 3 bases and J dropped 2 bases, with 13 bases sitting between them.

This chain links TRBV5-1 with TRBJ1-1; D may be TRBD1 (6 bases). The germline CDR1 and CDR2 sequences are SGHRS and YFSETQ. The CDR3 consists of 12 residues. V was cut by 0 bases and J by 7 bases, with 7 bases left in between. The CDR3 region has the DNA TGCGCCAGCAGCTTGGGACAGGATGAAGCTTTCTTT. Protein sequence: CASSLGQDEAFF.

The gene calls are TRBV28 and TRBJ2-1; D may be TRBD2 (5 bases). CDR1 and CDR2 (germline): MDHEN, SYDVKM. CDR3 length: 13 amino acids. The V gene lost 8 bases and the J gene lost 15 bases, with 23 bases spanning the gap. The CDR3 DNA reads TGTGCCAGCTTCGAGGGCGTGCTTGGTGACACGTTCTTC. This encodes CASFEGVLGDTFF.

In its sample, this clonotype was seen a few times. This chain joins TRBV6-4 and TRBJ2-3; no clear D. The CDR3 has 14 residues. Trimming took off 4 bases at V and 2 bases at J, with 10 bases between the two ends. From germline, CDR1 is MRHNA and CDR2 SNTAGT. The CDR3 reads CASSAYAVTDTQYF. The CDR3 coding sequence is TGTGCCAGCAGTGCGTATGCAGTCACAGATACGCAGTATTTT.

Here the CDR3 reads CSASSSYEQYF. CDR3 nucleotides: TGCAGTGCTAGTAGTTCCTACGAGCAGTACTTC. The rearrangement uses TRBV20-1 and TRBJ2-7; D unclear. Deletions cut 3 bases from V and 1 base from J, with 4 bases between. CDR3 size: 11 residues. CDR1 is DFQATT, CDR2 SNEGSKA, per germline (reference sequence).

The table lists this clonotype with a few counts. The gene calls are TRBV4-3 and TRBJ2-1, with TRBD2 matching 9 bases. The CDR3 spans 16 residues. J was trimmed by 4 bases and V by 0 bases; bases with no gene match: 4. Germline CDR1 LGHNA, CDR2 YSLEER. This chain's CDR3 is CASSQDETSGYNEQFF. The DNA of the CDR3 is TGCGCCAGCAGCCAAGACGAGACTAGCGGTTACAATGAGCAGTTCTTC.

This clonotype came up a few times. The CDR3 is CATQLAGAYNEQFF. As DNA, the CDR3 is TGTGCCACCCAACTAGCGGGGGCCTACAATGAGCAGTTCTTC. The chain joins TRBV24-1 to TRBJ2-1; the match to TRBD2 covers 11 bases. Germline values: CDR1 KGHDR, CDR2 SFDVKD. The CDR3 loop spans 14 amino acids. V trimming: 9 bases; J trimming: 2 bases; junction bases outside the gene matches: 2.

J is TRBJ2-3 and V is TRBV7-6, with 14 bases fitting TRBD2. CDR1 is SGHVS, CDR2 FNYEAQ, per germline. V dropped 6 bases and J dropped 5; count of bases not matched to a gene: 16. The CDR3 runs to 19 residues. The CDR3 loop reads CASSFGLAGGRNREDTQYF. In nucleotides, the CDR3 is TGTGCCAGCAGTTTCGGACTAGCGGGGGGCCGAAACCGAGAAGATACGCAGTATTTT.

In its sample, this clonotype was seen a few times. CDR3 in DNA: TGTGCCAGCAGCTCCCCAATCCGTCCCGGGACTAGCGGGAGCTTTGGCAAAAACATTCAGTACTTC. This translates into CASSSPIRPGTSGSFGKNIQYF. V usage is TRBV7-9 and J usage is TRBJ2-4; 14 bases are shared with TRBD2. Per germline, CDR1 SEHNR and CDR2 FQNEAQ (reference sequence). The CDR3 spans 22 residues. Unmatched junction bases numbered 20, after V lost 4 bases and J lost 3 bases.

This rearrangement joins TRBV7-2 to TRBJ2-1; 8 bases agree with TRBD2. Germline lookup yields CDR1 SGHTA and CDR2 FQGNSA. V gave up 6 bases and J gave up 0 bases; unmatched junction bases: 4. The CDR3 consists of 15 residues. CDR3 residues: CASRPAGASYNEQFF. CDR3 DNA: TGTGCCAGCAGGCCAGCGGGAGCCTCCTACAATGAGCAGTTCTTC. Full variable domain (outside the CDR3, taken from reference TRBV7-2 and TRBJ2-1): GAGVSQSPSNKVTEKGKDVELRCDPISGHTALYWYRQSLGQGLEFLIYFQGNSAPDKSGLPSDRFSAERTGGSVSTLTIQRTQQEDSAVYLCASRPAGASYNEQFFGPGTRLTVL.

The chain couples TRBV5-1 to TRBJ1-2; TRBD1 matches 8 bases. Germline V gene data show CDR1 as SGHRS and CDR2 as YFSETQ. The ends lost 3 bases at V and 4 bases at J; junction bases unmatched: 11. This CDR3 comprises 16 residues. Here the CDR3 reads CASSSDHSGQVYGYTF. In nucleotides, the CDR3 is TGCGCCAGCAGCTCAGACCACTCGGGACAGGTCTATGGCTACACCTTC.

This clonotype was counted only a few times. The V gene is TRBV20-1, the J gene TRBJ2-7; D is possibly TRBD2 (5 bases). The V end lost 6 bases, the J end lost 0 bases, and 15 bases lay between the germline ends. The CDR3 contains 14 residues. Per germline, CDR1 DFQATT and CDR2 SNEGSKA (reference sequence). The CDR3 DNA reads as TGCAGTGCGCGCCGGGGTGAGGGCTCCTACGAGCAGTACTTC. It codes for CSARRGEGSYEQYF.